This section outlines one TCR beta chain sequence together with its context. Its antigen specificity is not known. No per-base quality is available; no much larger clone lies one base away. The data originate from a study of blood T cells in healthy people across ages (dated by TCRdb to the mid-2010s). About the investigation overall: Template switching captured roughly one uniquely barcoded TCR beta cDNA molecule per two T cells in model experiments. To track age-related changes in TCR beta repertoire diversity, the study relied on deep sequencing normalized with unique cDNA molecular identifiers. The donors were divided into four age groups: young (average around 16 years), middle-aged (over 35), aged (about 60) and long-lived (about 84). To avoid experimental bias, donors of different ages were randomly spread across the sequencing lanes. Using the same blood draw, the study looked at two additional independent replicas of 1 million unique cDNA reads for two donors, one aged 18 to 30 and the other aged 80 or older. Study-wide findings and limitations: Because profiling used bulk unsorted PBMCs, naive and antigen-experienced compartments could not be compared conclusively. As age increased, observed TCR beta diversity per million T cells dropped in a roughly linear way, and a significant reduction was already evident by age approximately 40. The CMV infection status of donors was not known, potentially confounding age-related changes in expanded clonotypes. Estimates of total diversity from one million sequenced T cells were regarded as lower bounds and underestimates. Compared with the aged group, the long-lived group had more naive CD4+ T cells, fewer expanded clones and increased TCR diversity, suggesting age selection. Observed TCR beta diversity correlated strongly with the percentage of naive T cells measured by flow cytometry.

Including cysteine and phenylalanine, the CDR3 has 14 amino acids. Of all the DNA, just the CDR3 is kept, 42 bases in frame from base 1. V trim: 3 bases; J trim: 5 bases; unmatched bases: 4. Library construction relied on 5' RACE. Data came from an Illumina HiSeq 2500. The second PCR ran for about 6 to 12 cycles and used a J-beta primer mix along with a sample-barcoded 5' primer. Each TCR beta cDNA molecule received a unique molecular identifier from a template-switch 5' adaptor carrying 12 random nucleotides. At least 2.5 million CDR3-containing paired-end reads were obtained from each sample. The Mint cDNA synthesis kit, primed by a TRBC-specific oligonucleotide, was used to synthesize first-strand cDNA from all RNA. Following uracil-DNA glycosylase treatment, a first 18-cycle PCR with universal primers M1SS and BC2_uni_R was performed on all cDNA. The published analysis was carried out like this. Normalization of each sample was performed by random selection of 1 million high-quality reads, each carrying a distinct molecular identifier. Instead of being binned into consensus sequences, reads that shared molecular identifiers were thrown out. MiTCR, with a Q25 quality threshold and the strictest error-elimination algorithm, was used for CDR3 identification, clonotype clustering and error correction. A nonparametric unseen species model using Euler transformation provided a lower-bound estimate of total TCR beta diversity. The public reads were reanalyzed by TCRdb: fastp trimming at Q25, MiXCR alignment, in-frame beta chains only. Each entry merges the rows of one CDR3 protein and shows their most common DNA and genes. What appears here as the V and J calls and clone size reflects TCRdb's work, not the paper's. Recorded for this sample are 1.5 million or so distinct CDR3 sequences; 35% to 45% of them occurred a single time. Of the sample, under 5% falls within the top ten clones.

Donors were approximately 42 systemically healthy Caucasian individuals from Russia aged about 6 to 100 years. Each donor gave 8 to 10 milliliters of peripheral blood, drawn into EDTA-treated Vacutainer tubes. Ficoll-Paque density-gradient centrifugation was used to isolate PBMCs, with at least 7 million obtained per sample. Trizol reagent was used to extract total RNA from the PBMCs, yielding at least 5 micrograms per sample. The percentages of naive CD45RAhigh/CD27high T cells were determined by flow cytometry on a PBMC aliquot from every donor. Rearrangement joined TRBV12-3 or TRBV12-4 to TRBJ2-3, and 8 junctional nucleotides match TRBD2. The TCR originated in a woman in her late teens or twenties in good health. The sequencing sample was made of blood. For the CDR3, the sequence is CASSFGGGGDTQYF. The bases are TGTGCCAGCAGTTTCGGGGGGGGAGGAGATACGCAGTATTTT.